The 26 T cell receptor beta chains below all came from one sample that was sequenced in a study of regulatory and conventional T cells in RAG deficiency. This table comes from immunoSEQ multiplex PCR, and its TCRdb copy is limited to in-frame clones, with some not included. The sample lists tens of thousands of clones, around 94% occurring once. The sorted conventional CD4+ T cells were CD25-low and CD127-high, with genomic DNA sequenced. The sample also formed part of further work on regulatory T cells. From that paper: Primers: 52 TRBV forward and 13 TRBJ reverse.

Sequenced sample: CD4+ T cells sorted from blood. The receptor set was obtained from a human donor in good health.

The J gene is TRBJ1-5, the V gene TRBV30, with TRBD1 identical over 8 bases. Unmatched junction bases numbered 6, after V lost 4 bases and J lost 1 base. The CDR3 is made up of 15 amino acids. CDR1 and CDR2 from the germline V gene are GTSNPN and SVGIG (reference sequence). CDR3 region: CAWKTGERSNQPQHF. The CDR3 DNA reads TGTGCCTGGAAGACAGGGGAGAGAAGCAATCAGCCCCAGCATTTT.

The gene calls are TRBV11-2 and TRBJ1-2; TRBD1 is a possible D gene (5 bases). Trimming left V 1 base short and J 10 bases short, with 7 bases between. Germline CDR1 and CDR2: SGHAT and FQNNGV. This CDR3 comprises 11 residues. The CDR3 region is CASSLGGAYTF. CDR3 coding DNA: TGTGCCAGCAGCTTAGGAGGGGCCTACACCTTC. Supplemented by reference TRBV11-2 and TRBJ1-2, the full variable domain reads EAGVAQSPRYKIIEKRQSVAFWCNPISGHATLYWYQQILGQGPKLLIQFQNNGVVDDSQLPKDRFSAERLKGVDSTLKIQPAKLEDSAVYLCASSLGGAYTFGSGTRLTVV.

The chain links TRBV5-1 to TRBJ1-4; 7 bases map to TRBD1. Germline assignment: CDR1 SGHRS and CDR2 YFSETQ. CDR3 size: 14 residues. V gave up 5 bases and J gave up 10 bases; unmatched junction bases: 11. The CDR3 sequence is CASRSTGEAGKLFF. As DNA, the CDR3 is TGCGCCAGCAGATCTACAGGGGAGGCAGGAAAACTGTTTTTT.

This chain joins TRBV19 and TRBJ2-2, with a possible D match to TRBD1 (5 bases). Germline V gives CDR1 LNHDA, CDR2 SQIVND (reference sequence). The CDR3 contains 16 residues. V was trimmed by 1 base and J by 0 bases, leaving 9 bases between them. The CDR3 DNA reads TGTGCCAGTAGTATAGGCCTGGGGCCGAACACCGGGGAGCTGTTTTTT. This codes for CASSIGLGPNTGELFF. The full variable domain, its missing parts supplied by reference TRBV19 and TRBJ2-2, is DGGITQSPKYLFRKEGQNVTLSCEQNLNHDAMYWYRQDPGQGLRLIYYSQIVNDFQKGDIAEGYSVSREKKESFPLTVTSAQKNPTAFYLCASSIGLGPNTGELFFGEGSRLTVL.

Remarks on this clone: One junction end does not reproduce the germline sequence, and a read error may be involved. The rearrangement links TRBV11-2 to TRBJ1-6; 7 bases match TRBD1. Germline CDR1 and CDR2: SGHAT and FQNNGV. The CDR3 totals 17 residues. CDR3 sequence: CAGSSSGQSSYNSPLHF. CDR3 coding DNA: TGTGCCGGCAGCTCATCGGGACAGAGCTCCTATAATTCACCCCTCCACTTT.

This rearrangement joins TRBV6-7 to TRBJ2-7, with D uncertain. TRBV6-7 is noted as an ORF with a role that remains uncertain. The CDR3 loop spans 17 amino acids. The V and J ends lost 0 bases and 4 bases respectively, with 19 bases between them. In DNA form, the CDR3 reads TGTGCCAGCAGTTACTCTCTTACAGCACTTCCCCCTTACGAGCAGTACTTC. Its translation: CASSYSLTALPPYEQYF.

This chain connects TRBV5-1 to TRBJ2-2, with unresolved D. Germline lookup yields CDR1 SGHRS and CDR2 YFSETQ. Trimming shortened V by 0 bases and J by 2 bases, and 14 bases separated the two germline ends. CDR3 length: 17 amino acids. The CDR3: CASSLASTAKNTGELFF. The CDR3, as DNA: TGCGCCAGCAGCTTGGCCTCGACGGCGAAAAACACCGGGGAGCTGTTTTTT.

This chain connects TRBV6-6 to TRBJ2-1; 8 nucleotides agree with TRBD1. CDR1 MNHNY and CDR2 SVGAGI come from the germline V gene (reference sequence). This CDR3 has 11 residues. J lost 13 bases, V lost 6 bases, and 5 bases had no gene match. DNA for the CDR3: TGTGCCAGCAGACTGGACAGGGATCAGTTCTTC. Protein product: CASRLDRDQFF.

The V gene is TRBV5-1, the J gene TRBJ2-7; 13 bases line up with TRBD2. V gave up 4 bases and J gave up 4 bases; unmatched junction bases: 5. There are 15 residues in the CDR3. Germline V gene lookup returns CDR1 SGHRS and CDR2 YFSETQ. The CDR3 coding sequence is TGCGCCAGCAGCGCGACTAGCGGGAGGATGTACGAGCAGTACTTC. It encodes CASSATSGRMYEQYF.

The chain joins TRBV21-1 to TRBJ2-7; TRBD1 is the table's D call, not checked against the DNA. TRBV21-1 is deemed a pseudogene. There are 11 residues in the CDR3. The CDR3 protein is CARSQGAEQYF. As DNA, the CDR3 is TGTGCCAGATCACAGGGTGCCGAGCAGTACTTC.

The chain carries TRBV30 and TRBJ1-5; TRBD1 agrees at 7 bases. Germline V gene data show CDR1 as GTSNPN and CDR2 as SVGIG (reference sequence). Trimming removed 0 bases from V and 0 bases from J; junction bases left unmatched: 2. This CDR3 has 15 residues. DNA of the CDR3: TGTGCCTGGAGTGTGACAGGGAGTAGCAATCAGCCCCAGCATTTT. It specifies CAWSVTGSSNQPQHF.

The chain uses TRBV30 and TRBJ1-1; possible D gene TRBD1, 5 bases. The V gene's germline CDR1 is GTSNPN and CDR2 SVGIG (reference sequence). The CDR3 is 16 residues long. Trimming left V 0 bases short and J 1 base short, with 15 bases between. The CDR3: CAWSVPQAGRNTEAFF. CDR3 bases: TGTGCCTGGAGTGTACCCCAAGCGGGGCGGAACACTGAAGCTTTCTTT.

The chain couples TRBV10-1 to TRBJ1-1, with D possibly being TRBD1 (6 bases). Trimming removed 9 bases from V and 3 bases from J, with 14 bases in between. The CDR3 is made up of 13 amino acids. Germline assignment: CDR1 WNHNN and CDR2 SYGVQD (reference sequence). DNA of the CDR3: TGCGCCAGTAAACAGGGAATGGACACTGAAGCTTTCTTT. It is translated as CASKQGMDTEAFF.

The rearrangement uses TRBV27 and TRBJ2-2; 7 bases line up with TRBD1. This CDR3 is built from 14 residues. Germline lookup yields CDR1 MNHEY and CDR2 SMNVEV (reference sequence). The trim removed 3 bases at V and 3 bases at J, leaving 1 base unmatched. The CDR3 here is CASSFGTDTGELFF. CDR3 coding DNA: TGTGCCAGCAGTTTCGGGACAGACACCGGGGAGCTGTTTTTT.

In DNA, the CDR3 is TGTGCCAGCTCACCAGTATCCTCCCCGGGGCAGCCCCAGCATTTT. Its protein product is CASSPVSSPGQPQHF. The rearrangement joins TRBV18 to TRBJ1-5; D not resolved. V lost 2 bases to trimming and J lost 7 bases, with 15 bases between them. CDR1 is KGHSH, CDR2 LQKENI, per germline. The CDR3 runs to 15 residues.

This clone was picked up one time. This rearrangement joins TRBV7-9 to TRBJ1-3; D not certain. Trimming left V 1 base short and J 9 bases short, with 10 bases between. Germline values: CDR1 SEHNR, CDR2 FQNEAQ (reference sequence). This CDR3 spans 13 amino acids. CDR3 nucleotides: TGTGCCAGCAGCTTAGATGTTTCGGCCACCATATATTTT. Translation: CASSLDVSATIYF.

This chain joins TRBV19 and TRBJ2-3; D call uncertain. This CDR3 region has 14 residues. Trimming left V 4 bases short and J 2 bases short, with 10 bases between. Germline V gene sequence: CDR1 LNHDA, CDR2 SQIVND (reference sequence). Here the CDR3 DNA reads TGTGCCAGTAGTACGCCAGAACTCACAGATACGCAGTATTTT. This translates into CASSTPELTDTQYF. Based on the CDR3 plus reference TRBV19 and TRBJ2-3, the full variable domain is DGGITQSPKYLFRKEGQNVTLSCEQNLNHDAMYWYRQDPGQGLRLIYYSQIVNDFQKGDIAEGYSVSREKKESFPLTVTSAQKNPTAFYLCASSTPELTDTQYFGPGTRLTVL.

This chain links TRBV18 with TRBJ1-2; 7 positions match TRBD1. The V and J ends lost 3 bases and 3 bases, in that order; junction bases with no gene match: 4. The length of the CDR3 is 14 residues. CDR1 and CDR2 (germline): KGHSH, LQKENI. The CDR3 sequence: CASSPGQLDYGYTF. Here the CDR3 DNA reads TGTGCCAGCTCACCGGGACAGCTAGACTATGGCTACACCTTC. The entire variable domain, with the rest obtained from reference TRBV18 and TRBJ1-2, is as follows: NAGVMQNPRHLVRRRGQEARLRCSPMKGHSHVYWYRQLPEEGLKFMVYLQKENIIDESGMPKERFSAEFPKEGPSILRIQQVVRGDSAAYFCASSPGQLDYGYTFGSGTRLTVV.

The table lists this clone with a count of one. CDR3 sequence (DNA): TGTGCCAGCAGTGAATCGTATGTAGCAATGGGGCAGCCCCAGCATTTT. This encodes CASSESYVAMGQPQHF. The genes are TRBV6-1 and TRBJ1-5; no reliable D call. Germline V gene data show CDR1 as MNHNS and CDR2 as SASEGT. This CDR3 comprises 16 residues. The V gene lost 2 bases and the J gene lost 7 bases, with 18 bases spanning the gap.

The rearrangement joins TRBV28 to TRBJ1-2; TRBD1 matches at 9 bases. Germline V lookup: CDR1 MDHEN, CDR2 SYDVKM. The trim removed 7 bases at V and 5 bases at J, leaving 8 bases unmatched. The length of the CDR3 is 14 residues. In DNA, the CDR3 is TGTGCCAGCATCACGACAGGGGGGATGTATGGCTACACCTTC. Translating it yields CASITTGGMYGYTF.

This chain uses TRBV29-1 with TRBJ1-1, with D perhaps TRBD1 (5 bases). This CDR3 spans 13 amino acids. Germline V gene sequence: CDR1 SQVTM, CDR2 ANQGSEA. V was shortened by 6 bases and J by 6 bases, with 17 bases between the two germline ends. Written as DNA, the CDR3 is TGCAGCGTCCACCAGGGAATTGTGGCTGAAGCTTTCTTT. Translating it yields CSVHQGIVAEAFF.

This sequence joins TRBV19 and TRBJ2-1; perhaps TRBD2 as D (5 bases). The germline CDR1 and CDR2 sequences are LNHDA and SQIVND (reference sequence). The CDR3 extends over 18 amino acids. Trimming pared 3 bases from V and 0 bases from J, leaving 18 bases between. The CDR3 spells CASSILGVRVNSYNEQFF. The DNA for the CDR3 is TGTGCCAGTAGTATCCTGGGCGTGAGGGTGAACTCCTACAATGAGCAGTTCTTC.

The chain has TRBV6-1 and TRBJ2-7, with D perhaps assigned TRBD1 or TRBD2 (6 bases each). V shed 8 bases and J shed 2 bases, with 13 bases lying between them. This CDR3 is 13 amino acids long. CDR1 is MNHNS and CDR2 is SASEGT in the germline V gene. The CDR3 is CASGGGAAYEQYF. CDR3 coding DNA: TGTGCCAGCGGAGGGGGAGCTGCCTACGAGCAGTACTTC.

The chain uses TRBV11-2 and TRBJ2-1; D is perhaps TRBD2 (5 bases). From germline, CDR1 is SGHAT and CDR2 FQNNGV. The CDR3 is 15 amino acids. V was shortened by 5 bases and J by 10 bases, with 21 bases between the two germline ends. CDR3 protein: CASSLGLAALGEQFF. The CDR3 bases are TGTGCCAGCAGCCTAGGGCTAGCTGCACTCGGGGAGCAGTTCTTC.

This chain links TRBV7-9 with TRBJ2-1; D gene unclear. The germline V gene has CDR1 SEHNR and CDR2 FQNEAQ (reference sequence). V was clipped by 5 bases and J by 5 bases, with 16 bases between them. The CDR3 extends over 15 amino acids. The CDR3: CASSTPEGGHNEQFF. The DNA for the CDR3 is TGTGCCAGCAGCACCCCAGAAGGCGGCCACAATGAGCAGTTCTTC. The full variable domain, rest sourced from reference TRBV7-9 and TRBJ2-1, is DTGVSQNPRHKITKRGQNVTFRCDPISEHNRLYWYRQTLGQGPEFLTYFQNEAQLEKSRLLSDRFSAERPKGSFSTLEIQRTEQGDSAMYLCASSTPEGGHNEQFFGPGTRLTVL.

This clone appeared once. The V gene is TRBV11-3, the J gene TRBJ2-7; no clear D gene. The germline CDR1 and CDR2 sequences are SGHNT and YENEEA. The CDR3 totals 13 residues. Trimming stripped 5 bases from V and 7 bases from J, with 15 bases between. CDR3 coding DNA: TGTGCCAGCAGCAGGGATCTCATGAGGGAGCAGTACTTC. It specifies CASSRDLMREQYF. The variable domain in full, with the rest retrieved from reference TRBV11-3 and TRBJ2-7, is EAGVVQSPRYKIIEKKQPVAFWCNPISGHNTLYWYLQNLGQGPELLIRYENEEAVDDSQLPKDRFSAERLKGVDSTLKIQPAELGDSAVYLCASSRDLMREQYFGPGTRLTVT.